Below, 7 T cell receptor beta chains from the same sample are listed, as sequenced in a study of spatial heterogeneity in lung cancer. TCRdb redid the calling of the 5' RACE reads with MiXCR, one entry per CDR3 protein. The data show 85,000 to 100,000 distinct CDR3 sequences, with approximately 19% seen just once and 20% to 25% held by the top ten. Time point in this sample: blood at routine non-recurrence follow-up after resection. This specimen consisted of PBMCs, obtained at follow-up. All receptors derive from a male donor with early-stage non-small cell lung cancer.

This clonotype was found a few times. The chain carries TRBV29-1 and TRBJ2-3; 9 nucleotides align to TRBD2. Germline V gives CDR1 SQVTM, CDR2 ANQGSEA. This CDR3 region has 14 residues. Trimming at V came to 3 bases and at J to 3 bases, leaving 4 bases not matched to a gene. CDR3 sequence reads: CSVEGLAGTDTQYF. The CDR3 DNA reads TGCAGCGTTGAGGGTCTAGCGGGGACAGATACGCAGTATTTT.

This clonotype is termed medium-sized (0.01 to 0.1%). The chain couples TRBV11-2 to TRBJ2-1; D uncertain. Germline loops: CDR1 SGHAT, CDR2 FQNNGV. The germline V and J ends were trimmed by 0 bases and 5 bases, with 11 bases remaining between them. The CDR3 runs 15 residues. The CDR3 DNA sequence: TGTGCCAGCAGCTTAGAGCCTGACATCAACAATGAGCAGTTCTTC. Translating it yields CASSLEPDINNEQFF. Filled out from reference TRBV11-2 and TRBJ2-1, the complete variable domain reads EAGVAQSPRYKIIEKRQSVAFWCNPISGHATLYWYQQILGQGPKLLIQFQNNGVVDDSQLPKDRFSAERLKGVDSTLKIQPAKLEDSAVYLCASSLEPDINNEQFFGPGTRLTVL.

This clonotype was counted many times. The chain links TRBV24-1 to TRBJ2-5, with D tentatively TRBD1 (6 bases). The V end was cut by 7 bases, the J end by 2 bases, with 10 bases between. The CDR3 covers 13 residues. Per the germline V gene, CDR1 is KGHDR and CDR2 is SFDVKD. In nucleotides, the CDR3 is TGTGCCACCAGAGGACAGTTACAAGAGACCCAGTACTTC. This codes for CATRGQLQETQYF.

The sample holds a few counts of this clonotype. The V gene is TRBV5-5, the J gene TRBJ2-5; D is perhaps TRBD2 (5 bases). This CDR3 contains 13 residues. The V gene lost 2 bases and the J gene lost 7 bases, with 12 bases spanning the gap. Germline-derived CDR1 and CDR2 are SGHKS and YYEKEE (reference sequence). The CDR3 reads CASSLGPEGTQYF. The CDR3 DNA reads as TGTGCCAGCAGCTTAGGACCTGAGGGGACCCAGTACTTC.

V is TRBV18 and J is TRBJ1-6; possibly TRBD1 for D (5 bases). V was cut by 3 bases and J by 5 bases, with 8 bases left in between. CDR3 size: 14 residues. Looked up from germline, CDR1 is KGHSH and CDR2 is LQKENI. CDR3 protein: CASSPGLDNSPLHF. The CDR3 DNA sequence: TGTGCCAGCTCACCGGGACTAGATAATTCACCCCTCCACTTT.

This clonotype was recorded a few times. The CDR3 protein is CASSHGGDYEQYF. CDR3 sequence (DNA): TGTGCCAGCAGCCATGGAGGGGATTACGAGCAGTACTTC. The V call is TRBV7-3, the J call TRBJ2-7; maybe TRBD2 (6 bases). This CDR3 region has 13 residues. The germline V gene has CDR1 SGHTA and CDR2 FQGTGA. With 5 bases removed from V and 4 bases from J, the gap between germline ends came to 12 bases.

The V and J genes are TRBV5-1 and TRBJ2-5; TRBD2 is a possible D gene (5 bases). The V and J ends lost 0 bases and 1 base respectively, with 13 bases between them. Per the germline V gene, CDR1 is SGHRS and CDR2 is YFSETQ. This CDR3 has 16 amino acids. The CDR3 sequence is CASSLGSSVLQETQYF. The CDR3, as DNA: TGCGCCAGCAGCTTGGGAAGTAGCGTTCTCCAAGAGACCCAGTACTTC.